These 24 T cell receptor beta chains were all obtained from the same sample, sequenced in a study of CD8 T cells in ankylosing spondylitis. Broader study findings: Blood of patients with ankylosing spondylitis appeared to be characterized by a TCR beta motif of roughly eight highly homologous variants.

Their cognate antigens are unknown. TCRdb itself ran the 5' RACE reads through MiXCR, one entry per CDR3 protein. Seen here are about 480,000 distinct CDR3 sequences, roughly 18% observed once, and the top ten hold approximately 1%. The sequenced material came from blood, either unsorted or a sorted T cell fraction (not recorded which). Receptor source: a male donor with ankylosing spondylitis.

The sample holds a few counts of this clonotype. The genes are TRBV30 and TRBJ1-1, with D maybe TRBD1 (5 bases). The germline V gene has CDR1 GTSNPN and CDR2 SVGIG (reference sequence). This CDR3 comprises 13 residues. V lost 1 base and J 1 base, leaving 7 bases between the germline ends. DNA of the CDR3: TGTGCCTGGAGTGCAACAGGGAACACTGAAGCTTTCTTT. It codes for CAWSATGNTEAFF.

The chain couples TRBV20-1 to TRBJ1-5, with a weak D call TRBD1 (6 bases). The CDR3 contains 13 residues. With 6 bases removed from V and 7 bases from J, the gap between germline ends came to 16 bases. Germline CDR1 and CDR2: DFQATT and SNEGSKA (reference sequence). CDR3 coding DNA: TGCAGTGCGCGAATGGGGGGGCGGCAGCCCCAGCATTTT. It is translated as CSARMGGRQPQHF.

This clonotype turned up a few times. This chain links TRBV9 with TRBJ1-1, with no clear D. Trimming left V 3 bases short and J 7 bases short, with 10 bases between. Germline CDR1 and CDR2: SGDLS and YYNGEE. The CDR3 spans 12 residues. The CDR3 nucleotides read TGTGCCAGCAGCGCCGACACTGGTGAAGCTTTCTTT. Protein: CASSADTGEAFF. The complete variable domain, with remaining parts taken from reference TRBV9 and TRBJ1-1, reads DSGVTQTPKHLITATGQRVTLRCSPRSGDLSVYWYQQSLDQGLQFLIQYYNGEERAKGNILERFSAQQFPDLHSELNLSSLELGDSALYFCASSADTGEAFFGQGTRLTVV.

The rearrangement joins TRBV5-1 to TRBJ2-3; 9 nucleotides agree with TRBD1. The CDR3 length is 16 residues. Per the germline V gene, CDR1 is SGHRS and CDR2 is YFSETQ. Trimming at V came to 2 bases and at J to 2 bases, leaving 6 bases not matched to a gene. Here the CDR3 reads CASSFSGTGSTDTQYF. DNA of the CDR3: TGCGCCAGCAGCTTTTCCGGGACAGGGTCCACAGATACGCAGTATTTT.

This clonotype was observed a handful of times. V usage is TRBV7-9 and J usage is TRBJ1-4; 11 bases map to TRBD1. CDR1 SEHNR and CDR2 FQNEAQ come from the germline V gene (reference sequence). There are 14 residues in the CDR3. Trimming removed 3 bases from V and 7 bases from J; junction bases left unmatched: 1. CDR3 residues: CASSFGQGAEKLFF. In nucleotides, the CDR3 is TGTGCCAGCAGCTTCGGACAGGGGGCTGAAAAACTGTTTTTT.

This clonotype showed up just a few times. The genes are TRBV3-1 and TRBJ1-1; a weak D match, TRBD1 (5 bases). Germline assignment: CDR1 LGHDT and CDR2 YNNKEL (reference sequence). CDR3 length: 15 amino acids. The V gene lost 1 base and the J gene lost 3 bases, with 12 bases spanning the gap. DNA for the CDR3: TGTGCCAGCAGCCAAGGGCGCAGGGACTACACTGAAGCTTTCTTT. It is translated as CASSQGRRDYTEAFF.

This clonotype was detected a few times. The chain carries TRBV20-1 and TRBJ1-4; 10 bases match TRBD1. Losses at the gene ends were 0 bases for V and 6 bases for J; bases not matched to a gene: 7. CDR1 DFQATT and CDR2 SNEGSKA come from the germline V gene (reference sequence). CDR3 length: 16 amino acids. CDR3 in amino acids: CSARDFRTGGYEKLFF. Here the CDR3 DNA reads TGCAGTGCTAGAGACTTCCGGACAGGGGGTTATGAAAAACTGTTTTTT.

This rearrangement joins TRBV12-3 or TRBV12-4 to TRBJ1-1, with 7 positions matching TRBD1. CDR3 length: 15 amino acids. Trimming at V came to 5 bases and at J to 4 bases, leaving 10 bases not matched to a gene. CDR3 in DNA: TGTGCCAGCAGTCCACGACAGGGTCCAGGCACTGAAGCTTTCTTT. It is translated as CASSPRQGPGTEAFF.

In this sample, this clonotype turned up a few times. The chain couples TRBV7-9 to TRBJ2-1, with a possible D match to TRBD2 (5 bases). The CDR3 extends over 15 amino acids. V lost 1 base to trimming and J lost 5 bases, with 12 bases between them. Per germline, CDR1 SEHNR and CDR2 FQNEAQ (reference sequence). CDR3 nucleotide sequence: TGTGCCAGCAGCTTAGGTGGTAAGGGAGACAATGAGCAGTTCTTC. It yields the protein CASSLGGKGDNEQFF. The variable domain in full, completed from reference TRBV7-9 and TRBJ2-1, reads DTGVSQNPRHKITKRGQNVTFRCDPISEHNRLYWYRQTLGQGPEFLTYFQNEAQLEKSRLLSDRFSAERPKGSFSTLEIQRTEQGDSAMYLCASSLGGKGDNEQFFGPGTRLTVL.

The CDR3 sequence: CASSIGHSTYEQYF. CDR3 sequence (DNA): TGTGCCAGTAGTATAGGACACAGTACCTACGAGCAGTACTTC. The chain recombines TRBV19 with TRBJ2-7; D not resolved. There are 14 residues in the CDR3. Germline V gene lookup returns CDR1 LNHDA and CDR2 SQIVND (reference sequence). V lost 1 base, J lost 2 bases, and 9 bases lay in between.

This chain links TRBV20-1 with TRBJ2-2; 8 positions match TRBD2. CDR1 is DFQATT, CDR2 SNEGSKA, per germline (reference sequence). J lost 3 bases, V lost 6 bases, and 15 bases had no gene match. This CDR3 is 17 amino acids long. The CDR3 loop reads CSALARTSRRDTGELFF. The CDR3 DNA reads TGCAGTGCCCTGGCCCGGACTAGCAGGAGGGACACCGGGGAGCTGTTTTTT.

This clonotype is a singleton in its sample. This chain uses TRBV3-1 with TRBJ1-1; D is unresolved. Germline V gene lookup returns CDR1 LGHDT and CDR2 YNNKEL (reference sequence). This CDR3 has 13 amino acids. V was trimmed by 5 bases and J by 4 bases, leaving 11 bases between them. The CDR3 DNA reads TGTGCCAGCAGCGCCAGTTCTAGCACTGAAGCTTTCTTT. Its translation: CASSASSSTEAFF.

This clonotype has just a few counts. This chain uses TRBV7-9 with TRBJ2-5, with no clear D. Germline V gene sequence: CDR1 SEHNR, CDR2 FQNEAQ (reference sequence). The V end lost 3 bases, the J end lost 0 bases, and 11 bases lay between the germline ends. CDR3 length: 15 residues. The DNA of the CDR3 is TGTGCCAGCAGCTTCGATGGACGGAACCAAGAGACCCAGTACTTC. It is translated as CASSFDGRNQETQYF.

This CDR3 reads CASSVAAGGPSDTQYF. As DNA, the CDR3 is TGTGCCAGCAGCGTAGCAGCGGGAGGGCCCTCAGATACGCAGTATTTT. V and J are TRBV9 and TRBJ2-3; 10 nucleotides align to TRBD2. J lost 4 bases, V lost 0 bases, and 5 bases had no gene match. Germline CDR1 is SGDLS and CDR2 is YYNGEE. CDR3 size: 16 residues.

The V gene is TRBV24-1, the J gene TRBJ2-1; the D gene could be TRBD1 or TRBD2 (6 bases each). V lost 2 bases and J lost 3, with 10 bases in between. In germline, CDR1 is KGHDR, CDR2 SFDVKD. This CDR3 region has 15 residues. In DNA, the CDR3 is TGTGCCACCAGTGATTCGGGGGCTATCTACAATGAGCAGTTCTTC. Amino acids: CATSDSGAIYNEQFF.

Only a few counts were recorded for this clonotype. CDR3 residues: CASSLNNDANANYGYTF. CDR3 bases: TGCGCCAGCAGCTTGAACAACGACGCAAATGCCAACTATGGCTACACCTTC. The chain uses TRBV5-1 and TRBJ1-2; no definite D call. This CDR3 region has 17 residues. V was pared by 1 base and J by 2 bases, with 18 bases between. Germline V gene data show CDR1 as SGHRS and CDR2 as YFSETQ.

In its sample, this clonotype was seen many times. CDR3 DNA sequence: TGTGCCAGCAGTCCTCGAGGGACAGGGATCATGAACACTGAAGCTTTCTTT. Its translation is CASSPRGTGIMNTEAFF. V is TRBV28 and J is TRBJ1-1; 9 positions match TRBD1. Germline assignment: CDR1 MDHEN and CDR2 SYDVKM. V shed 5 bases and J 0 bases; nucleotides not matched to a gene: 10. The CDR3 runs to 17 residues.

This clonotype was seen a handful of times. This chain links TRBV12-3 or TRBV12-4 with TRBJ1-1, with a weak D call TRBD1 (6 bases). The CDR3 spans 14 residues. The germline V and J ends were trimmed by 10 bases and 0 bases, with 15 bases remaining between them. CDR3 sequence: CAIVMGALNTEAFF. CDR3 nucleotide sequence: TGTGCCATCGTGATGGGGGCACTGAACACTGAAGCTTTCTTT.

This clonotype has at least ten counts. The rearrangement uses TRBV29-1 and TRBJ2-3; D unclear. Germline CDR1 reads SQVTM; CDR2 reads ANQGSEA. V was clipped by 1 base and J by 6 bases, with 5 bases between them. CDR3 length equals 11 residues. CDR3 sequence (DNA): TGCAGCGTTGAAGGATCTGATACGCAGTATTTT. It encodes CSVEGSDTQYF.

This clonotype occurred a few times. This chain uses TRBV25-1 with TRBJ1-2, with D possibly being TRBD1 (6 bases). The germline gives CDR1 MGHDK, CDR2 SYGVNS. V dropped 6 bases and J dropped 5 bases, with 10 bases sitting between them. The CDR3 contains 12 residues. The CDR3 here is CASSPGQYGYTF. In DNA form, the CDR3 reads TGTGCCAGCAGCCCCGGACAGTATGGCTACACCTTC.

This clonotype was seen many times. The genes are TRBV12-3 or TRBV12-4 and TRBJ2-1; TRBD2 aligns across 10 bases. The CDR3 totals 17 residues. V dropped 1 base and J dropped 4; count of bases not matched to a gene: 7. CDR3 protein: CASSLGLAGVSYNEQFF. The CDR3 DNA follows: TGTGCCAGCAGTTTAGGTCTAGCGGGAGTATCTTACAATGAGCAGTTCTTC.

This clonotype was detected only a few times. The chain joins TRBV11-2 to TRBJ2-7; 8 bases fit TRBD1. With V trimmed by 4 bases and J by 5 bases, 10 bases remained unmatched. Germline CDR1 reads SGHAT; CDR2 reads FQNNGV. CDR3 length: 15 residues. CDR3 sequence reads: CASSSNSRGPNEQYF. The CDR3 DNA sequence: TGTGCCAGCAGCTCCAACTCCAGGGGGCCCAACGAGCAGTACTTC.

This clonotype was picked up a small number of times. This chain joins TRBV5-8 and TRBJ2-5; 12 bases align to TRBD2. V shed 4 bases and J 4 bases; nucleotides not matched to a gene: 8. The CDR3 runs 16 residues. Germline lookup yields CDR1 SGHTS and CDR2 YDEGEE. The CDR3 sequence is CASSRQTSGSGETQYF. The CDR3 DNA reads as TGTGCCAGCAGCCGCCAGACTAGCGGGAGTGGAGAGACCCAGTACTTC.

The chain links TRBV20-1 to TRBJ1-1, with unresolved D. Per germline, CDR1 DFQATT and CDR2 SNEGSKA (reference sequence). The V and J ends lost 0 bases and 0 bases respectively, with 14 bases between them. The CDR3 contains 16 residues. CDR3 nucleotides: TGCAGTGCTAGAGATGGAGGCTTAGCGATGAACACTGAAGCTTTCTTT. It codes for CSARDGGLAMNTEAFF.